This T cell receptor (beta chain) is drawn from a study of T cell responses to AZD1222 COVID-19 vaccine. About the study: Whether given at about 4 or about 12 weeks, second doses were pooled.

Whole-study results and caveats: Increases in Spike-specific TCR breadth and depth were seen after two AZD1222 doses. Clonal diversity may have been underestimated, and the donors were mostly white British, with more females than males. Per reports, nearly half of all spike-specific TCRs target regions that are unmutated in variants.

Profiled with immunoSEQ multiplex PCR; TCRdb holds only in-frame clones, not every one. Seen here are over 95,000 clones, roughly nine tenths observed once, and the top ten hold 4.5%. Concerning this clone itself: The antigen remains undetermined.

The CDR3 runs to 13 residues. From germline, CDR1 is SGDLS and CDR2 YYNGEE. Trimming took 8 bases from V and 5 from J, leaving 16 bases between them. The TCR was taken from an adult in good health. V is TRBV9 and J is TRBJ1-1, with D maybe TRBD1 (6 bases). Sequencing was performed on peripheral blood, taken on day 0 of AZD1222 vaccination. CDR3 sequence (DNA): TGTGCCAGTACTCGGGACATGTCAACTGAAGCTTTCTTT. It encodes CASTRDMSTEAFF. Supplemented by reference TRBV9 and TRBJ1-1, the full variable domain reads DSGVTQTPKHLITATGQRVTLRCSPRSGDLSVYWYQQSLDQGLQFLIQYYNGEERAKGNILERFSAQQFPDLHSELNLSSLELGDSALYFCASTRDMSTEAFFGQGTRLTVV.